This T cell receptor beta chain originates from a study of T cells in Graves' hyperthyroidism and ophthalmopathy. When ophthalmopathy did not progress within 18 months, Graves' hyperthyroidism was considered stable. Cells are PBMCs isolated from roughly 10 ml of fresh blood. Study findings and constraints: Classification by a 13 V-J model distinguished ophthalmopathy from stable hyperthyroidism. Blood also contained most expanded thyroid clonotypes above 0.001.

Amplification of TCR beta CDR3 regions used RNA as the template. RT-PCR in the first round (using the HTBI primer set) targeted the TCR CDR3. TCRdb re-called the multiplex PCR reads with MiXCR, one entry per CDR3 protein. Among under 250,000 distinct CDR3 sequences, 17% were seen once, and the ten largest hold around 52%. At least ten counts were recorded for this clonotype. As yet, its antigen is unknown. This TCR derives from a woman in her 50s with Graves' hyperthyroidism. Sequenced material: blood.

The CDR3 spells CASSWERTGSTEAFF. The CDR3, as DNA: TGTGCCAGCAGCTGGGAAAGGACAGGGAGCACTGAAGCTTTCTTT. The gene calls are TRBV7-6 and TRBJ1-1; 8 nucleotides line up with TRBD1. This CDR3 is built from 15 residues. Germline V gene sequence: CDR1 SGHVS, CDR2 FNYEAQ. The ends lost 4 bases at V and 4 bases at J; junction bases unmatched: 8.